A selection of T cell receptor beta chains follows, all from one sample in a study of a mutant IDH1 vaccine in newly diagnosed glioma. This table comes from immunoSEQ multiplex PCR, and its TCRdb copy is limited to in-frame clones, with some not included. This sample yields about 88,000 clones, of which over 75% are seen a single time; less than 6.5% belongs to the top ten. Source: PBMCs, taken from a glioma patient treated with radiotherapy, temozolomide or both. These TCRs come from a middle-aged man with glioma. Some clones in this sample may be carry-over from other donors' samples. Each CDR3 is given with its conserved first and last residue. The order of the fields is J gene, clone size, D gene, V gene, CDR3 DNA, CDR3 protein. A D gene is named only where the DNA matches it firmly. Expanded clones are given a class, and other clones once, few, many or no size at all.

>TRBJ1-3|-|-|TRBV7-2
TGTGCCAGCAGCTTAGTATTCTCTGGAAACACCATATATTTT
CASSLVFSGNTIYF
>TRBJ1-6|-|TRBD1|TRBV30
TGTGCCTGGAGCGTCTCCTGGGACAGAGACTATAATTCACCCCTCCACTTT
CAWSVSWDRDYNSPLHF
>TRBJ2-7|few|TRBD2|TRBV4-2
TGTGCCAGCAGCCAAGAAAGAGCGGGGGATTACGAGCAGTACTTC
CASSQERAGDYEQYF
>TRBJ2-7|once|TRBD2|TRBV2
TGTGCCAGCAGTGAAGTCTGGGGGGGAGAGCAGTACTTC
CASSEVWGGEQYF
>TRBJ1-5|-|-|TRBV29-1
TGCAGCGTTGAAGATCGGCCACAGACTCGCCCCCGCTACAATCAGCCCCAGCATTTT
CSVEDRPQTRPRYNQPQHF
>TRBJ1-4|-|-|TRBV5-1
TGCGCCAGCAGCTTGGACGGATCTAATGAAAAACTGTTTTTT
CASSLDGSNEKLFF
>TRBJ2-7|-|-|TRBV5-6
TGTGCCAGCAGCTTCGGGGGTCCTTACGAGCAGTACTTC
CASSFGGPYEQYF
>TRBJ1-3|-|TRBD1|TRBV10-3
TGTGCCATCAAAGGGCAGGGGGACGGAAACACCATATATTTT
CAIKGQGDGNTIYF
>TRBJ1-3|many|-|TRBV6-1
TGTGCCAGCAGTGAAGTTAACAAGCGGTCTGGAAACACCATATATTTT
CASSEVNKRSGNTIYF
>TRBJ1-6|-|-|TRBV7-9
TGTGCCAGCAGCTTAGGTCCGTGGTCACCCCTCCACTTT
CASSLGPWSPLHF
>TRBJ1-5|-|-|TRBV30
TGTGCCTGGAGTGGGGGGACGAAAAATCAGCCCCAGCATTTT
CAWSGGTKNQPQHF
>TRBJ2-1|few|-|TRBV2
TGTGCCAGCAGTACCCATGGGGCGGGGGGACAGAATGAGCAGTTCTTC
CASSTHGAGGQNEQFF
>TRBJ2-3|-|TRBD1|TRBV7-6
TGTGCCAGCAGCTTGAACAGGGGGCGCACAGATACGCAGTATTTT
CASSLNRGRTDTQYF
>TRBJ2-1|-|-|TRBV5-1
TGCGCCAGCAGCACCGGGACTGGCGGGAATGAGCAGTTCTTC
CASSTGTGGNEQFF
>TRBJ1-1|-|-|TRBV19
TGTGCCAGTAGTATAGATTGGGCAGGAGGAGCTTTCTTT
CASSIDWAGGAFF
>TRBJ2-2|-|TRBD1|TRBV4-1
TGCGCCAGCAGCCAATTTGGGACAGGGAACACCGGGGAGCTGTTTTTT
CASSQFGTGNTGELFF
>TRBJ2-7|-|-|TRBV30
TGTGCCTGGAAAGGGGATGTCACCTACGAGCAGTACTTC
CAWKGDVTYEQYF
>TRBJ1-3|-|-|TRBV7-9
TGTGCCAGCAGCTTAAAGGAGAGGACCATATATTTT
CASSLKERTIYF
>TRBJ1-1|-|-|TRBV5-1
TGCGCCAGCAGCACCATGTCCATGAACACTGAAGCTTTCTTT
CASSTMSMNTEAFF
>TRBJ1-6|-|-|TRBV6-5
TGTGCCAGCAGGGGACGGGATTCACCCCTCCACTTT
CASRGRDSPLHF
>TRBJ1-2|once|TRBD1|TRBV9
TGTGCCAGCAGCGCGACTTCGGGACAGGGGAGAGGCTACACCTTC
CASSATSGQGRGYTF
>TRBJ2-7|-|TRBD2|TRBV30
TGTGCCTGGAGTATGGGCGGGGGGGATTACGAGCAGTACTTC
CAWSMGGGDYEQYF
>TRBJ1-1|-|TRBD1|TRBV2
TGTGCCAGCAGGTCTATCACTACCGGGACAGGGAACACTGAAGCTTTCTTT
CASRSITTGTGNTEAFF
>TRBJ1-1|-|-|TRBV6-6
TGTGCCAGCAGGCAGCAGGGGAACACTGAAGCTTTCTTT
CASRQQGNTEAFF
>TRBJ2-4|few|TRBD2|TRBV5-4
TGTGCCAGCAGCTTGGGACTAGCGGGGGACATTCAGTACTTC
CASSLGLAGDIQYF
>TRBJ1-3|-|TRBD1|TRBV6-1
TGTGCCAGCATAGACAGGGCTGGAAACACCATATATTTT
CASIDRAGNTIYF
>TRBJ1-3|-|-|TRBV6-6
TGTGCCAGCAGTTCCCTCGGGACGGACGGAAACACCATATATTTT
CASSSLGTDGNTIYF
>TRBJ1-1|-|-|TRBV6-5
TGTGCCAGCAGTCGCTCTATGAGGGGTGAAGCTTTCTTT
CASSRSMRGEAFF
>TRBJ1-6|-|-|TRBV15
TGTGCCACCAAACAGGAGATTAATTCACCCCTCCACTTT
CATKQEINSPLHF